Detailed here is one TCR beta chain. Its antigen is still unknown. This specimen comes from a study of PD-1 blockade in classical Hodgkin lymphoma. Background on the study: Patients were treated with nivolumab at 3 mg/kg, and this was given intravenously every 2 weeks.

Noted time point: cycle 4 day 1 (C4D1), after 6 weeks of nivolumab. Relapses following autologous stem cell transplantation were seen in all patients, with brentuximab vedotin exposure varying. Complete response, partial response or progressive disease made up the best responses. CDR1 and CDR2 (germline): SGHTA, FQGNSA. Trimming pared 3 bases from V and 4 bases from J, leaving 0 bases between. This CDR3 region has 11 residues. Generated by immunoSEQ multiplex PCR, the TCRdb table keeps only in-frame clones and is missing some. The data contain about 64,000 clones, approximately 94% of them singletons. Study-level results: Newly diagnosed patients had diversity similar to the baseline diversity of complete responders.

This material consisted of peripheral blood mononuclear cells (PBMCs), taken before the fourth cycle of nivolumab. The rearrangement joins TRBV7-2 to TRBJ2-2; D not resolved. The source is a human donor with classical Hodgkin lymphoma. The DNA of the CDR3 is TGTGCCAGCAGCTTCACCGGGGAGCTGTTTTTT. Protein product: CASSFTGELFF. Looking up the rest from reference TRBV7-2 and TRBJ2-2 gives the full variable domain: GAGVSQSPSNKVTEKGKDVELRCDPISGHTALYWYRQSLGQGLEFLIYFQGNSAPDKSGLPSDRFSAERTGGSVSTLTIQRTQQEDSAVYLCASSFTGELFFGEGSRLTVL.